This TCR beta chain is drawn from a study of CD8+ T cells in alopecia areata. Study-wide findings and caveats: Normal skin's resident alphabeta T cells are also sequenced in scalp samples.

As for treatment: oral pan-JAK inhibitor, 5-10 mg twice daily. Those with alopecia areata gave lesional scalp punch biopsies and peripheral blood. In its sample, this clone was seen many times. Its antigen is unidentified. This CDR3 has 16 residues. Trimming stripped 6 bases from V and 0 bases from J, with 14 bases between. CDR1 is SGHTA and CDR2 is FQGTGA in the germline V gene. Sequencing relied on a cDNA template that was reverse transcribed from extracted RNA. Repertoires were generated with immunoSEQ multiplex PCR, while TCRdb's copy carries only in-frame clones and drops some. Counted here are approximately 180,000 clones, approximately 67% occurring once; the ten biggest clones make up approximately 1.3%.

The sequences come from CD4+ T cells sorted from blood, collected around week 50, from a patient treated with tofacitinib. This clonotype originated in a human donor with alopecia areata. The rearrangement links TRBV7-3 to TRBJ2-2; tentative D call: TRBD1 (6 bases). The CDR3 protein is CASRQGGVTNTGELFF. CDR3 bases: TGTGCCAGCAGACAGGGTGGGGTCACGAACACCGGGGAGCTGTTTTTT.